The clone carrying this T cell receptor beta chain appeared a single time. The data are from a study of tumor T cells in aggressive B-cell lymphoma. V lost 5 bases and J 4 bases, leaving 7 bases between the germline ends. Looked up from germline, CDR1 is MDHEN and CDR2 is SYDVKM. This CDR3 is 12 amino acids long. Profiled with immunoSEQ multiplex PCR; TCRdb holds only in-frame clones, not every one. The sample holds under 4,500 clones; about nine tenths are singletons and the top ten take roughly 3.5%. Sequencing was performed on tumor tissue. The TCR was taken from an adult with diffuse large B cell lymphoma. The chain joins TRBV28 to TRBJ2-3, with D perhaps matching TRBD1 (5 bases). The CDR3 spells CASSTGPDTQYF. Here the CDR3 DNA reads TGTGCCAGCAGTACAGGTCCAGATACGCAGTATTTT.